The 15 T cell receptor beta chains below come from one sample, sequenced in a study of blood T cell repertoires in COVID-19. This table comes from immunoSEQ multiplex PCR, and its TCRdb copy is limited to in-frame clones, with some not included. The profile shows about 100,000 clones, about four fifths of them singletons. The sequenced sample consisted of peripheral blood. These receptors all come from a woman older than 75 with active or convalescent COVID-19.

This clone was counted a few times. This rearrangement joins TRBV20-1 to TRBJ1-1; D remains ambiguous. Germline loops: CDR1 DFQATT, CDR2 SNEGSKA (reference sequence). The CDR3 runs 11 residues. V was cut by 2 bases and J by 2 bases, with 3 bases left in between. The CDR3 bases are TGCAGTGCTAGACTTAACACTGAAGCTTTCTTT. It translates to CSARLNTEAFF.

This clone is a singleton in its sample. This rearrangement joins TRBV25-1 to TRBJ2-3, with D perhaps TRBD2 (9 bases). The V gene's germline CDR1 is MGHDK and CDR2 SYGVNS. Trimming shortened V by 1 base and J by 4 bases, and 18 bases separated the two germline ends. CDR3 length: 17 residues. DNA for the CDR3: TGTGCCAGCAGTGAATGGCGGACAGGGACTAGCTCAGATACGCAGTATTTT. This encodes CASSEWRTGTSSDTQYF.

The V gene is TRBV27, the J gene TRBJ2-3, with 11 bases matching TRBD2. V trimming: 5 bases; J trimming: 1 base; junction bases outside the gene matches: 8. Germline CDR1 MNHEY, CDR2 SMNVEV (reference sequence). The CDR3 totals 17 residues. The CDR3 is CASSTGPLAGGTDTQYF. The CDR3 coding sequence is TGTGCCAGCAGTACAGGGCCACTAGCGGGAGGCACAGATACGCAGTATTTT.

V usage is TRBV7-6 and J usage is TRBJ2-1; possibly TRBD1 for D (7 bases). Trimming left V 3 bases short and J 3 bases short, with 15 bases between. This CDR3 has 16 residues. Germline V lookup: CDR1 SGHVS, CDR2 FNYEAQ. This CDR3 is CASSLSGGGNYNEQFF. The CDR3 DNA is TGTGCCAGCAGCTTGTCAGGGGGAGGTAACTACAATGAGCAGTTCTTC.

The chain recombines TRBV6-5 with TRBJ2-3; D may be TRBD2 (6 bases). CDR3 length: 15 amino acids. Germline CDR1 is MNHEY and CDR2 is SVGAGI. Between the trimmed V and J ends, which lost 7 bases and 3 bases, there was a span of 17 bases. The CDR3 DNA is TGTGCCAGCACCCCGTTCCGGGAGTGGACAGATACGCAGTATTTT. Its protein product is CASTPFREWTDTQYF.

The chain combines TRBV29-1 with TRBJ1-1; D may be TRBD1 (5 bases). V was cut by 2 bases and J by 1 base, with 8 bases left in between. CDR3 length: 13 amino acids. Germline CDR1 and CDR2: SQVTM and ANQGSEA. The CDR3 region has the DNA TGCAGCGTTGAACCGCAGGGGAACACTGAAGCTTTCTTT. Translating it yields CSVEPQGNTEAFF.

This clone showed up just a few times. J is TRBJ1-2 and V is TRBV19; weak D call: TRBD1 (5 bases). The length of the CDR3 is 14 residues. The V and J ends lost 6 bases and 1 base respectively, with 12 bases between them. Germline lookup yields CDR1 LNHDA and CDR2 SQIVND (reference sequence). CDR3 region: CASSRGGDNYGYTF. CDR3 in DNA: TGTGCCAGTAGCCGAGGAGGGGATAACTATGGCTACACCTTC.

This CDR3 is CASSGPFGGRAYEQYF. The CDR3, as DNA: TGTGCCAGCAGTGGACCGTTTGGCGGGAGGGCCTACGAGCAGTACTTC. The chain joins TRBV6-1 to TRBJ2-7; 9 bases fit TRBD2. Germline V lookup: CDR1 MNHNS, CDR2 SASEGT. The CDR3 is 16 amino acids. V shed 4 bases, J shed 2 bases, and the junction held 9 bases outside the gene matches.

This chain connects TRBV18 to TRBJ1-2; D is unclear. The germline CDR1 and CDR2 sequences are KGHSH and LQKENI. This CDR3 spans 14 amino acids. Trimming cost V 3 bases and J 4 bases, with 12 bases left between them. CDR3 loop: CASSPTDLGYGYTF. In nucleotides, the CDR3 is TGTGCCAGCTCACCCACAGATCTGGGCTATGGCTACACCTTC.

V gene TRBV9 combines with J gene TRBJ2-3; 14 bases fit TRBD2. This CDR3 has 19 residues. Germline CDR1 is SGDLS and CDR2 is YYNGEE. The J segment lost 0 bases and the V segment lost 3 bases, leaving 9 bases of the junction unmatched. The CDR3 region has the DNA TGTGCCAGCAGCGCGCCCCTGGGACTAGCGGGAGTCAGCACAGATACGCAGTATTTT. It encodes CASSAPLGLAGVSTDTQYF.

This clone was picked up a small number of times. The rearrangement uses TRBV19 and TRBJ2-2; 9 bases agree with TRBD2. CDR1 is LNHDA and CDR2 is SQIVND in the germline V gene (reference sequence). With V trimmed by 1 base and J by 5 bases, 8 bases remained unmatched. The CDR3 is made up of 17 amino acids. The CDR3 loop is CASSIGGSGSVTGELFF. As DNA, the CDR3 is TGTGCCAGTAGTATAGGTGGTAGCGGGAGTGTAACCGGGGAGCTGTTTTTT.

This clone was picked up one time. The chain carries TRBV19 and TRBJ1-5; D not resolved. Germline CDR1 is LNHDA and CDR2 is SQIVND (reference sequence). This CDR3 has 14 residues. V dropped 5 bases and J dropped 3 bases, with 11 bases sitting between them. In DNA form, the CDR3 reads TGTGCCAGTAGTGGGCAGGTAGTCAATCAGCCCCAGCATTTT. Protein sequence: CASSGQVVNQPQHF.

The rearrangement uses TRBV19 and TRBJ2-2; the match to TRBD1 covers 7 bases. CDR1 and CDR2 (germline): LNHDA, SQIVND (reference sequence). J lost 6 bases, V lost 3 bases, and 10 bases had no gene match. The CDR3 spans 16 residues. CDR3 protein: CASSILTGWLAGELFF. CDR3 DNA sequence: TGTGCCAGTAGTATCCTGACAGGGTGGTTGGCCGGGGAGCTGTTTTTT.

The chain carries TRBV6-5 and TRBJ1-6, with TRBD1 matching over 7 bases. Looked up from germline, CDR1 is MNHEY and CDR2 is SVGAGI. This CDR3 comprises 15 residues. J gave up 7 bases and V 6 bases, and 9 bases lay outside the gene matches. The CDR3 DNA sequence: TGTGCCAGCAGCTTTAGGGACAGCCACAATTCACCCCTCCACTTT. Translation: CASSFRDSHNSPLHF.

The CDR3 nucleotides read TGTGCCAGCAGCTTAGATTTTGTCGGGGCGAACACCGGGGAGCTGTTTTTT. This sequence encodes CASSLDFVGANTGELFF. This chain uses TRBV7-3 with TRBJ2-2; D may be TRBD2 (5 bases). The CDR3 length is 17 residues. Between the trimmed V and J ends, which lost 2 bases and 0 bases, there was a span of 13 bases. Germline V lookup: CDR1 SGHTA, CDR2 FQGTGA.